This is a list of T cell receptor beta chains from one sample in a study of Ad26.COV2.S vaccination and SARS-CoV-2 variants. Sequencing was performed with immunoSEQ multiplex PCR; in TCRdb, only in-frame clones are kept and a portion is missing. This sample yields roughly 420,000 clones, of which 88% are seen a single time; less than 4.5% belongs to the top ten. The sequencing here drew on peripheral blood, taken in a trial of Ad26.COV2.S vaccine versus placebo. The receptors were sampled from a person aged 18-60 years who received the Ad26.COV2.S COVID-19 vaccine or a placebo. Both conserved end residues are part of each CDR3. Fields, in order: J gene, V gene, CDR3 protein.

j_call: TRBJ2-5
v_call: TRBV7-2
cdr3_aa: CASSLVRAETQYF

j_call: TRBJ1-5
v_call: TRBV18
cdr3_aa: CASSPQGGNQPQHF

j_call: TRBJ2-1
v_call: TRBV9
cdr3_aa: CASSVVTSGGSEQFF

j_call: TRBJ1-4
v_call: TRBV30
cdr3_aa: CAWSGNRDAKLFF

j_call: TRBJ2-7
v_call: TRBV5-1
cdr3_aa: CASSLTGTRWYEQYF

j_call: TRBJ2-2
v_call: TRBV7-8
cdr3_aa: CASSLAEGVRNTGELFF

j_call: TRBJ2-3
v_call: TRBV28
cdr3_aa: CASSPPGDRGATDTQYF

j_call: TRBJ2-5
v_call: TRBV10-3
cdr3_aa: CAISDGQQETQYF

j_call: TRBJ2-1
v_call: TRBV5-1
cdr3_aa: CASSVTSGGHNEQFF

j_call: TRBJ1-2
v_call: TRBV6-2/TRBV6-3
cdr3_aa: CASSYGGGGRYGYTF

j_call: TRBJ2-7
v_call: TRBV5-6
cdr3_aa: CASTRKTGGALVEQYF

j_call: TRBJ2-5
v_call: TRBV7-9
cdr3_aa: CASSSTRLAGQETQYF

j_call: TRBJ1-3
v_call: TRBV28
cdr3_aa: CASSLPANSGNTIYF

j_call: TRBJ1-3
v_call: TRBV18
cdr3_aa: CASSPSGLSGNTIYF

j_call: TRBJ1-1
v_call: TRBV29-1
cdr3_aa: CSVETTGSATEAFF

j_call: TRBJ1-2
v_call: TRBV6-5
cdr3_aa: CASSYNGDYGYTF

j_call: TRBJ2-7
v_call: TRBV4-3
cdr3_aa: CASSQDPKYEQYF

j_call: TRBJ2-2
v_call: TRBV7-2
cdr3_aa: CASSPSGAGELFF

j_call: TRBJ2-1
v_call: TRBV27
cdr3_aa: CASSLDRLSYNEQFF

j_call: TRBJ2-1
v_call: TRBV6-2/TRBV6-3
cdr3_aa: CASSRQGLDEQFF

j_call: TRBJ1-6
v_call: TRBV18
cdr3_aa: CASSPPPGGDSPLHF

j_call: TRBJ1-2
v_call: TRBV6-2/TRBV6-3
cdr3_aa: CASSRSTDYGYTF

j_call: TRBJ2-6
v_call: TRBV27
cdr3_aa: CASTSGGSSGANVLTF

j_call: TRBJ1-6
v_call: TRBV28
cdr3_aa: CASSSKTGVHSPLHF

j_call: TRBJ1-2
v_call: TRBV6-5
cdr3_aa: CASSYSAGGLGYTF

j_call: TRBJ1-5
v_call: TRBV4-1
cdr3_aa: CASSQEPGQGNQPQHF

j_call: TRBJ2-5
v_call: TRBV6-4
cdr3_aa: CARLQCLVRETQYF

j_call: TRBJ1-3
v_call: TRBV12-5
cdr3_aa: CASGLYGQTYSGNTIYF

j_call: TRBJ2-1
v_call: TRBV9
cdr3_aa: CASSGRGRVPYNEQFF

j_call: TRBJ2-3
v_call: TRBV11-2
cdr3_aa: CASRKLWRITDTQYF

j_call: TRBJ2-2
v_call: TRBV19
cdr3_aa: CASSIMGPKTGDGELFF

j_call: TRBJ2-1
v_call: TRBV2
cdr3_aa: CASRRTGDIYNEQFF

j_call: TRBJ2-4
v_call: TRBV7-9
cdr3_aa: CASRPTENIQYF

j_call: TRBJ2-7
v_call: TRBV5-1
cdr3_aa: CASSLRTGGAYEQYF

j_call: TRBJ1-2
v_call: TRBV13
cdr3_aa: CASSMGQNSGYVGYTF

j_call: TRBJ2-7
v_call: TRBV7-9
cdr3_aa: CASSPPGDRGFWQYF

j_call: TRBJ1-5
v_call: TRBV30
cdr3_aa: CAWSVLGGQPQHF

j_call: TRBJ2-6
v_call: TRBV7-2
cdr3_aa: CASSPTRGTSPVLTF

j_call: TRBJ1-1
v_call: TRBV18
cdr3_aa: CASSPSGNTEAFF

j_call: TRBJ2-7
v_call: TRBV6-2/TRBV6-3
cdr3_aa: CASSYGGYSSYEQYF

j_call: TRBJ2-7
v_call: TRBV7-2
cdr3_aa: CASSFNSGGPIYEQYF

j_call: TRBJ2-5
v_call: TRBV30
cdr3_aa: CAWSVPPSGGAETQYF

j_call: TRBJ2-3
v_call: TRBV6-5
cdr3_aa: CASTGPGGRTQYF

j_call: TRBJ1-1
v_call: TRBV10-3
cdr3_aa: CAISGGSANTEAFF

j_call: TRBJ2-1
v_call: TRBV5-1
cdr3_aa: CASSLQEGYNEQFF

j_call: TRBJ2-3
v_call: TRBV9
cdr3_aa: CASSAELRVNTQYF

j_call: TRBJ1-1
v_call: TRBV29-1
cdr3_aa: CSVRTGGWTEAFF

j_call: TRBJ2-2
v_call: TRBV7-7
cdr3_aa: CASSRGTGTGELFF

j_call: TRBJ1-1
v_call: TRBV7-5
cdr3_aa: CVRSPTGGRADEAFF

j_call: TRBJ2-3
v_call: TRBV5-1
cdr3_aa: CASSFYRGLAGVAQYF

j_call: TRBJ1-5
v_call: TRBV6-5
cdr3_aa: CASRSTTGGMQPQHF

j_call: TRBJ2-5
v_call: TRBV4-3
cdr3_aa: CASSQDLAQETQYF

j_call: TRBJ2-7
v_call: TRBV19
cdr3_aa: CASSIVILVGRRATYGGLPYEQYF

j_call: TRBJ2-1
v_call: TRBV7-9
cdr3_aa: CANTGGSYNEQFF

j_call: TRBJ2-7
v_call: TRBV30
cdr3_aa: CAWSVYLARPDGQGYEQYF

j_call: TRBJ2-3
v_call: TRBV3-1/TRBV3-2
cdr3_aa: CASSQITSGTDTQYF

j_call: TRBJ2-3
v_call: TRBV9
cdr3_aa: CASSVSSGQGVTDTQYF

j_call: TRBJ2-7
v_call: TRBV15
cdr3_aa: CATSRSTGETYEQYF

j_call: TRBJ1-2
v_call: TRBV7-2
cdr3_aa: CASSSTGMPSYGYTF